A selection of T cell receptor beta chains follows, all from one sample in a study of blood T cells in healthy people across ages. TCRdb ran MiXCR on the 5' RACE reads and lists one entry per CDR3 protein. The repertoire holds over 1,500,000 distinct CDR3 sequences, about 39% seen once, with roughly 23% in the top ten. Sequenced: blood. The receptor set was obtained from a human donor in good health. Both conserved end residues are part of each CDR3. The D gene is left open where the match is weak. The listing skips clone size in some rows; elsewhere it reads once, few, many or a size class.

14,TRBJ1-2,.,few,TRBV5-1,TGCGCCAGCAGCCCAGCAGGCGCCCTCTATGGCTACACCTTC,CASSPAGALYGYTF
14,TRBJ2-3,.,.,TRBV2,TGTGCCAGCAGTGGGGAGCGGGCTTTCGATACGCAGTATTTT,CASSGERAFDTQYF
13,TRBJ2-1,.,.,TRBV29-1,TGCAGCGTGAGGTGGGTTTCCTACAATGAGCAGTTCTTC,CSVRWVSYNEQFF
15,TRBJ2-7,.,.,TRBV6-2/TRBV6-3,TGTGCCAGCAGGAGCCGGGTCTACGCTACCTACGAGCAGTACTTC,CASRSRVYATYEQYF
12,TRBJ2-1,.,few,TRBV12-3/TRBV12-4,TGTGCCAGCGGGATAGGTTTCAATGAGCAGTTCTTC,CASGIGFNEQFF
13,TRBJ2-1,.,.,TRBV6-2/TRBV6-3,TGTGTCAGCAGTTACTGGTCGGGCAATGAGCAGTTCTTC,CVSSYWSGNEQFF
14,TRBJ1-1,.,few,TRBV29-1,TGCAGCGTGGTTGGGGGGGGGATGGACACTGAAGCTTTCTTT,CSVVGGGMDTEAFF
15,TRBJ2-5,.,.,TRBV2,TGTGCCAGCAGTGACCAGACGGTGTACCAAGAGACCCAGTACTTC,CASSDQTVYQETQYF
18,TRBJ2-4,.,.,TRBV7-9,TGTGCCAGCAGCTTATACGGGACAACCAAGGAAGCCAAAAACATTCAGTACTTC,CASSLYGTTKEAKNIQYF
14,TRBJ1-2,.,few,TRBV11-2,TGTGCCAGCAGCCGTCAGCCTTTAATTAATGGCTACACCTTC,CASSRQPLINGYTF
16,TRBJ2-1,.,.,TRBV15,TGTGCCACCACCCACATCGGGAGCCACTCCTACAATGAGCAGTTCTTC,CATTHIGSHSYNEQFF
15,TRBJ2-7,.,few,TRBV4-3,TGCGCCAGCAGCCAAGGGGACGGCTTCCCATACGAGCAGTACTTC,CASSQGDGFPYEQYF
14,TRBJ1-4,.,.,TRBV4-1,TGCGCCAGCAGCCCCGGTCGGGGAGCTGAAAAACTGTTTTTT,CASSPGRGAEKLFF
14,TRBJ2-7,.,.,TRBV9,TGTGCCAGCAGCGTAGTAGAGGGGGGCGACGAGCAGTACTTC,CASSVVEGGDEQYF
11,TRBJ1-1,.,.,TRBV28,TGTGCCAGCAGTGCCAGGGTTAGGGCTTTCTTT,CASSARVRAFF
15,TRBJ2-1,TRBD1,.,TRBV7-2,TGTGCCAGCAGCTTGCGGGACAGGGGGCGCGGAGAGCAGTTCTTC,CASSLRDRGRGEQFF
14,TRBJ2-3,.,.,TRBV29-1,TGCAGCGTTGAAGGTCCCAGGGTACCAGATACGCAGTATTTT,CSVEGPRVPDTQYF
14,TRBJ2-1,.,.,TRBV29-1,TGCAGCGTTCTGGCGGACAGTTCCTACAATGAGCAGTTCTTC,CSVLADSSYNEQFF
15,TRBJ2-1,TRBD1,once,TRBV19,TGTGCCAGTAAAACCGGGACAGGGGTTTACAATGAGCAGTTCTTC,CASKTGTGVYNEQFF
17,TRBJ2-5,TRBD2,few,TRBV7-2,TGTGCCAGCAGCTTAAAGATGGGACTAGCGGTACAAGAGACCCAGTACTTC,CASSLKMGLAVQETQYF
17,TRBJ2-7,TRBD1,.,TRBV5-1,TGCGCCAGCAGCTTGGCAGGGGGCTTAGGATTCTCCTACGAGCAGTACTTC,CASSLAGGLGFSYEQYF
12,TRBJ2-5,.,.,TRBV20-1,TGCAGTGCTAGTACTAACCAAGAGACCCAGTACTTC,CSASTNQETQYF
12,TRBJ2-5,.,.,TRBV5-6,TGTGCCAGCAGCTTGGCGAGTTGGGAGCAGTACTTC,CASSLASWEQYF